This T cell receptor beta chain comes out of a study of T cell repertoires in cytomegalovirus infection. At the level of the study: Matching HLA type and CMV infection were both indicated by public TCR beta signatures. General observations from the study: Pooled public TCR beta family frequency picked out CMV carriers with the relevant HLA. In two of eight donors, the top clonotype was HLA-C-restricted CMV-specific.

TCRdb reprocessed the reads with MiXCR, giving one entry per CDR3 protein. The table lists around 530,000 distinct CDR3 sequences, less than 30% of them singletons. This clonotype appeared a few times. What it binds is unknown. The CDR3 is 17 residues long. Germline lookup yields CDR1 LNHDA and CDR2 SQIVND (reference sequence). The trim removed 5 bases at V and 6 bases at J, leaving 12 bases unmatched. This receptor was taken from a human donor in good health (CMV status not recorded). Some clones in this sample may be carry-over from other donors' samples. This chain joins TRBV19 and TRBJ2-7, with TRBD2 matching 14 bases. Input material: PBMCs. The CDR3 nucleotides read TGTGCCAGTAGTGCCGGACTAGCGGGAGGACCCTTGGGCGAGCAGTACTTC. Protein product: CASSAGLAGGPLGEQYF.